The 32 T cell receptor beta chains reported below all come from one sample, sequenced in a study of patients and donors after allogeneic stem cell transplantation. TCRdb processed the RT-PCR reads anew with MiXCR; each CDR3 protein has one entry. The sample comprises over 350,000 distinct CDR3 sequences, 16% of which are singletons, and roughly 7% rests with the top ten. The sequenced sample consisted of blood, either unsorted or a sorted T cell fraction (not recorded which). The receptors originated from a human donor who was either an allogeneic HSCT recipient or a stem cell or donor lymphocyte infusion donor (not recorded which). It is not recorded whose cells these are; they may come from a transplant donor.

The chain couples TRBV20-1 to TRBJ2-3, with a possible D match to TRBD2 (6 bases). V was clipped by 1 base and J by 4 bases, with 15 bases between them. CDR3 length equals 15 residues. The V gene's germline CDR1 is DFQATT and CDR2 SNEGSKA (reference sequence). CDR3 sequence reads: CSARGGGESPDTQYF. The CDR3 region has the DNA TGCAGTGCTAGAGGCGGAGGGGAAAGCCCAGATACGCAGTATTTT.

This clonotype was detected only once. The CDR3 loop reads CASTAGQGIAKNIQYF. The CDR3 DNA follows: TGTGCCAGCACCGCCGGACAGGGGATAGCCAAAAACATTCAGTACTTC. The chain is built from TRBV6-2 or TRBV6-3 and TRBJ2-4; TRBD1 matches at 9 bases. Germline CDR1 MNHEY, CDR2 SVGEGT. The trim removed 7 bases at V and 0 bases at J, leaving 7 bases unmatched. The CDR3 extends over 16 amino acids.

This clonotype came up a few times. The rearrangement joins TRBV2 to TRBJ1-4; the D is unclear. Between the trimmed V and J ends, which lost 5 bases and 8 bases, there was a span of 12 bases. CDR1 is SNHLY, CDR2 FYNNEI, per germline. CDR3 length: 13 amino acids. The CDR3 reads CASSLREGEKLFF. CDR3 sequence (DNA): TGTGCCAGCAGTCTCCGGGAGGGCGAAAAACTGTTTTTT.

The rearrangement joins TRBV24-1 to TRBJ2-3; D tentatively fits TRBD1 or TRBD2 (5 bases each). The CDR3 covers 16 residues. Germline assignment: CDR1 KGHDR and CDR2 SFDVKD. V was shortened by 4 bases and J by 2 bases, with 15 bases between the two germline ends. The DNA of the CDR3 is TGTGCCACCAGTGACCGGGGACGGTTAATCACAGATACGCAGTATTTT. It specifies CATSDRGRLITDTQYF.

This clonotype came up many times. The chain carries TRBV20-1 and TRBJ2-5; D remains ambiguous. Germline loops: CDR1 DFQATT, CDR2 SNEGSKA (reference sequence). The CDR3 sequence is 13 residues long. V was shortened by 2 bases and J by 5 bases, with 12 bases between the two germline ends. CDR3: CSARQVVRETQYF. The CDR3 nucleotides are TGCAGTGCTAGACAGGTGGTCAGGGAGACCCAGTACTTC.

J is TRBJ1-4 and V is TRBV9; D call uncertain. The germline V and J ends were trimmed by 0 bases and 4 bases, with 7 bases remaining between them. The CDR3 consists of 14 residues. Germline values: CDR1 SGDLS, CDR2 YYNGEE. DNA of the CDR3: TGTGCCAGCAGCGTAGGAGGTCTTAATGAAAAACTGTTTTTT. It translates to CASSVGGLNEKLFF.

This clonotype was recorded a few times. The rearrangement links TRBV5-1 to TRBJ2-1; 9 bases agree with TRBD2. This CDR3 spans 15 amino acids. Germline CDR1 is SGHRS and CDR2 is YFSETQ. V shed 0 bases and J 9 bases; nucleotides not matched to a gene: 7. The DNA for the CDR3 is TGCGCCAGCAGCTTGGTGGGGACTAGCTCTGGTGAGCAGTTCTTC. This gives the protein CASSLVGTSSGEQFF.

The chain employs TRBV6-5 and TRBJ2-3, with a weak D call TRBD2 (7 bases). Per the germline V gene, CDR1 is MNHEY and CDR2 is SVGAGI. V lost 4 bases and J 2 bases, leaving 13 bases between the germline ends. This CDR3 has 15 amino acids. The CDR3 sequence: CASSSGEGDTDTQYF. DNA for the CDR3: TGTGCCAGCAGTTCAGGGGAGGGAGACACAGATACGCAGTATTTT.

This clonotype came up many times. The chain joins TRBV5-1 to TRBJ2-1; TRBD2 matches 8 bases. V shed 4 bases and J 9 bases; nucleotides not matched to a gene: 3. This CDR3 spans 12 amino acids. In germline, CDR1 is SGHRS, CDR2 YFSETQ. The CDR3 reads CASSRGGSEQFF. DNA for the CDR3: TGCGCCAGCAGCCGGGGGGGGTCTGAGCAGTTCTTC.

This clonotype occurred many times. This chain links TRBV12-3 or TRBV12-4 with TRBJ2-1, with 11 nucleotides matching TRBD2. V lost 3 bases and J lost 2; bases outside the gene matches: 0. CDR3 length equals 15 residues. CDR3 protein: CASSLTSGAYNEQFF. The CDR3 nucleotides are TGTGCCAGCAGTTTGACTAGCGGGGCCTACAATGAGCAGTTCTTC.

This chain connects TRBV24-1 to TRBJ2-3; the D is unclear. V was shortened by 3 bases and J by 11 bases, with 11 bases between the two germline ends. Germline V gene lookup returns CDR1 KGHDR and CDR2 SFDVKD. This CDR3 is 12 amino acids long. As DNA, the CDR3 is TGTGCCACCAGTGATAACAGAGGAAAGCAGTATTTT. Its protein is CATSDNRGKQYF.

This clonotype has more than one count but fewer than ten. The chain joins TRBV20-1 to TRBJ2-1; no clear D gene. The CDR3 is 12 amino acids. Trimming took off 8 bases at V and 2 bases at J, with 10 bases between the two ends. Germline V lookup: CDR1 DFQATT, CDR2 SNEGSKA (reference sequence). The DNA of the CDR3 is TGCAGTCCCTCGGCTCCCTACAATGAGCAGTTCTTC. It translates to CSPSAPYNEQFF.

This clonotype was detected only a few times. The chain carries TRBV11-2 and TRBJ2-1; weak D call: TRBD2 (6 bases). Deletions cut 5 bases from V and 7 bases from J, with 18 bases between. CDR3 length equals 15 residues. The germline CDR1 and CDR2 sequences are SGHAT and FQNNGV. The CDR3 nucleotides read TGTGCCAGCAGCCGAATCCGGGACTCTAGAAATGAGCAGTTCTTC. Protein sequence: CASSRIRDSRNEQFF.

J is TRBJ1-2 and V is TRBV20-1; TRBD1 might be the D (5 bases). Germline V gene lookup returns CDR1 DFQATT and CDR2 SNEGSKA (reference sequence). V lost 0 bases to trimming and J lost 4 bases, with 9 bases between them. There are 13 residues in the CDR3. The CDR3 DNA follows: TGCAGTGCTAGAGATGGGGCAGTCTATGGCTACACCTTC. This encodes CSARDGAVYGYTF.

Only a few counts were recorded for this clonotype. The gene calls are TRBV20-1 and TRBJ1-6; D unresolved. CDR3 size: 14 residues. V dropped 2 bases and J dropped 8 bases, with 13 bases sitting between them. Germline V gene sequence: CDR1 DFQATT, CDR2 SNEGSKA (reference sequence). The CDR3 nucleotides read TGCAGTGCTAGAACACGGATTGGGGATTCACCCCTCCACTTT. Translating it yields CSARTRIGDSPLHF.

In its sample, this clonotype was seen a few times. This sequence joins TRBV4-2 and TRBJ2-3, with D unresolved. Germline lookup yields CDR1 LGHNA and CDR2 YNFKEQ. The V and J ends lost 3 bases and 6 bases respectively, with 7 bases between them. The CDR3 length is 12 residues. The CDR3 sequence: CASSHRADTQYF. The DNA of the CDR3 is TGTGCCAGCAGCCATAGGGCTGATACGCAGTATTTT.

The chain recombines TRBV6-2 or TRBV6-3 with TRBJ2-2; maybe TRBD2 (6 bases). The CDR3 has 16 residues. In germline, CDR1 is MNHEY, CDR2 SVGEGT. Trimming removed 6 bases from V and 5 bases from J, with 19 bases in between. The CDR3 here is CASSQREPRGTGELFF. The CDR3 nucleotides read TGTGCCAGCAGCCAACGGGAACCCCGGGGGACCGGGGAGCTGTTTTTT.

The chain links TRBV7-6 to TRBJ2-1, with D maybe TRBD2 (5 bases). The germline V and J ends were trimmed by 6 bases and 8 bases, with 14 bases remaining between them. Germline V CDR1 and CDR2: SGHVS, FNYEAQ. There are 13 residues in the CDR3. The CDR3 loop is CASSPPPGDEQFF. The CDR3, as DNA: TGTGCCAGCAGTCCTCCACCCGGGGATGAGCAGTTCTTC.

This clonotype was picked up a small number of times. This sequence joins TRBV4-1 and TRBJ2-7; D may be TRBD1 (6 bases). With 4 bases removed from V and 0 bases from J, the gap between germline ends came to 16 bases. Germline CDR1 is MGHRA and CDR2 is YSYEKL. This CDR3 comprises 16 residues. The CDR3 DNA sequence: TGCGCCAGCAGCCGAGACCCCGGGACACCCTCCTACGAGCAGTACTTC. It encodes CASSRDPGTPSYEQYF.

This clonotype was detected only a few times. The gene calls are TRBV6-1 and TRBJ2-1; TRBD2 matches 8 bases. CDR1 is MNHNS and CDR2 is SASEGT in the germline V gene. The CDR3 sequence is 14 residues long. V shed 6 bases, J shed 6 bases, and the junction held 7 bases outside the gene matches. Here the CDR3 reads CASRESGGGNEQFF. The DNA of the CDR3 is TGTGCCAGCAGGGAGTCGGGGGGGGGCAATGAGCAGTTCTTC.

At least ten counts were recorded for this clonotype. The genes are TRBV12-3 or TRBV12-4 and TRBJ1-2, with TRBD1 matching 8 bases. The CDR3 runs to 13 residues. The ends lost 3 bases at V and 7 bases at J; junction bases unmatched: 4. This CDR3 reads CASSFGQGPGYTF. In nucleotides, the CDR3 is TGTGCCAGCAGTTTCGGACAGGGTCCTGGCTACACCTTC.

This clonotype was detected a few times. The J gene is TRBJ1-5, the V gene TRBV2; possibly TRBD1 for D (5 bases). This CDR3 comprises 15 residues. Germline V lookup: CDR1 SNHLY, CDR2 FYNNEI. Between the trimmed V and J ends, which lost 6 bases and 0 bases, there was a span of 12 bases. CDR3 loop: CASRADRISNQPQHF. The CDR3 DNA sequence: TGTGCCAGCAGAGCTGACAGAATTAGCAATCAGCCCCAGCATTTT. Combining the CDR3 with reference TRBV2 and TRBJ1-5 gives the whole variable domain EPEVTQTPSHQVTQMGQEVILRCVPISNHLYFYWYRQILGQKVEFLVSFYNNEISEKSEIFDDQFSVERPDGSNFTLKIRSTKLEDSAMYFCASRADRISNQPQHFGDGTRLSIL.

This clonotype was found a few times. The V gene is TRBV4-3, the J gene TRBJ2-1, with a weak D call TRBD2 (6 bases). The CDR3 runs to 15 residues. The germline V and J ends were trimmed by 3 bases and 7 bases, with 16 bases remaining between them. Germline loops: CDR1 LGHNA, CDR2 YSLEER. CDR3 protein: CASSHGLLLANEQFF. Written as DNA, the CDR3 is TGCGCCAGCAGCCACGGCCTCTTGCTAGCGAATGAGCAGTTCTTC.

This clonotype was seen a handful of times. The rearrangement uses TRBV19 and TRBJ1-2, with a possible D match to TRBD1 (6 bases). This CDR3 is 15 amino acids long. Germline CDR1 LNHDA, CDR2 SQIVND (reference sequence). V lost 8 bases and J 0 bases, leaving 16 bases between the germline ends. The CDR3 loop is CASYIRGLANYGYTF. The CDR3, as DNA: TGTGCCAGTTATATCAGGGGCCTAGCTAACTATGGCTACACCTTC.

The chain carries TRBV5-1 and TRBJ2-7; TRBD2 might be the D (5 bases). The CDR3 is 14 residues long. Germline-derived CDR1 and CDR2 are SGHRS and YFSETQ. V was shortened by 4 bases and J by 2 bases, with 13 bases between the two germline ends. DNA for the CDR3: TGCGCCAGCAGCCCCGGACTGTCGACCTACGAGCAGTACTTC. Translating gives CASSPGLSTYEQYF.

The chain has TRBV27 and TRBJ2-4; perhaps TRBD2 as D (6 bases). Germline CDR1 and CDR2: MNHEY and SMNVEV (reference sequence). Trimming took 5 bases from V and 0 from J, leaving 11 bases between them. This CDR3 comprises 15 residues. The CDR3 sequence: CASSREGLAKNIQYF. For the CDR3, the DNA is TGTGCCAGCAGTCGCGAGGGACTAGCCAAAAACATTCAGTACTTC.

This clonotype has a handful of counts. The chain employs TRBV20-1 and TRBJ1-5, with D tentatively TRBD1 (6 bases). Germline values: CDR1 DFQATT, CDR2 SNEGSKA (reference sequence). Trimming left V 4 bases short and J 2 bases short, with 21 bases between. The CDR3 has 17 amino acids. The CDR3 sequence is CSATGTHGTLGNQPQHF. The CDR3 region has the DNA TGCAGTGCTACCGGGACACACGGTACCCTTGGCAATCAGCCCCAGCATTTT.

This chain joins TRBV7-8 and TRBJ2-2; no firm D call. The V end lost 1 base, the J end lost 9 bases, and 9 bases lay between the germline ends. The CDR3 contains 13 residues. Germline CDR1 is SGHVS and CDR2 is FQNEAQ. The CDR3 here is CASSLGAERELFF. CDR3 nucleotide sequence: TGTGCCAGCAGCTTAGGGGCAGAGAGGGAGCTGTTTTTT. Combining the CDR3 with reference TRBV7-8 and TRBJ2-2 gives the whole variable domain GAGVSQSPRYKVAKRGQDVALRCDPISGHVSLFWYQQALGQGPEFLTYFQNEAQLDKSGLPSDRFFAERPEGSVSTLKIQRTQQEDSAVYLCASSLGAERELFFGEGSRLTVL.

This CDR3 is CATARGGPNTGELFF. Written as DNA, the CDR3 is TGTGCCACCGCCCGCGGGGGACCTAACACCGGGGAGCTGTTTTTT. The chain couples TRBV19 to TRBJ2-2, with TRBD2 matching 7 bases. Germline CDR1 and CDR2: LNHDA and SQIVND (reference sequence). The CDR3 spans 15 residues. V lost 10 bases, J lost 2 bases, and 10 bases stayed unmatched.

This chain uses TRBV12-3 or TRBV12-4 with TRBJ2-5, with TRBD2 identical over 12 bases. This CDR3 is built from 18 residues. V was clipped by 1 base and J by 4 bases; unmatched bases: 10. The CDR3 DNA is TGTGCCAGCAGTTTAGGAGGACTAGCGGGAATAGTTAGAGAGACCCAGTACTTC. Translated: CASSLGGLAGIVRETQYF.

This clonotype was recorded a few times. The chain is built from TRBV21-1 and TRBJ2-2; the D segment call TRBD1 is taken from the table without a DNA check. TRBV21-1 is a pseudogene. The CDR3 has 16 amino acids. The CDR3 is CASRRRDRVNTGELFF. The CDR3 DNA reads TGTGCCAGCAGACGAAGGGACAGGGTGAACACCGGGGAGCTGTTTTTT.

V gene TRBV20-1 combines with J gene TRBJ2-5, with 14 bases lining up with TRBD2. V gave up 2 bases and J gave up 13 bases; unmatched junction bases: 9. This CDR3 is 14 amino acids long. Looked up from germline, CDR1 is DFQATT and CDR2 is SNEGSKA (reference sequence). The CDR3 DNA follows: TGCAGTGCTAGAATCGGGACTAGCGGGAGTTATATGTACTTC. Protein sequence: CSARIGTSGSYMYF.